Each of the 30 T cell receptor beta chains below was sequenced from the same sample in a study of cytomegalovirus exposure and HLA in healthy donors. The PCR made use of 60 Vbeta and 13 Jbeta primers. The repertoire was sequenced with immunoSEQ multiplex PCR; TCRdb's copy has only in-frame clones and lacks some. The repertoire holds 150,000 to 200,000 clones, with around 80% as singletons. Sample: PBMCs. Receptors originate from a young man in good health and CMV-seronegative.

V gene TRBV5-1 combines with J gene TRBJ2-3, with 8 bases matching TRBD2. V lost 4 bases and J lost 6; bases outside the gene matches: 7. CDR3 size: 14 residues. From germline, CDR1 is SGHRS and CDR2 YFSETQ. The CDR3 loop reads CASSPAGGGDTQYF. CDR3 bases: TGCGCCAGCAGCCCTGCGGGAGGCGGGGATACGCAGTATTTT.

The chain joins TRBV28 to TRBJ1-2; 7 bases match TRBD1. CDR3 length: 12 amino acids. The J segment lost 8 bases and the V segment lost 4 bases, leaving 4 bases of the junction unmatched. Looked up from germline, CDR1 is MDHEN and CDR2 is SYDVKM. CDR3: CASSWGQNGYTF. CDR3 nucleotides: TGTGCCAGCAGTTGGGGACAGAACGGCTACACCTTC.

The rearrangement joins TRBV10-3 to TRBJ1-2, with a tentative D call TRBD1 (5 bases). Looked up from germline, CDR1 is ENHRY and CDR2 is SYGVKD. V gave up 6 bases and J gave up 4 bases, with 15 bases separating them. CDR3 length: 14 amino acids. The CDR3 nucleotides read TGTGCCATCAGCCCTGACAGAACTCCCTATGGCTACACCTTC. Protein product: CAISPDRTPYGYTF.

This clone was counted only a few times. The chain links TRBV5-1 to TRBJ2-2, with D tentatively TRBD1 (5 bases). The V and J ends lost 4 bases and 2 bases respectively, with 15 bases between them. The CDR3 spans 16 residues. The germline gives CDR1 SGHRS, CDR2 YFSETQ. DNA of the CDR3: TGCGCCAGCAGCCCCCCAACGACAGTAAACACCGGGGAGCTGTTTTTT. It encodes CASSPPTTVNTGELFF.

The chain combines TRBV18 with TRBJ2-1; 7 bases match TRBD1. With 3 bases clipped from V and 2 bases from J, the junction kept 4 bases outside the gene matches. Per the germline V gene, CDR1 is KGHSH and CDR2 is LQKENI. The CDR3 consists of 15 residues. In DNA, the CDR3 is TGTGCCAGCTCACCCGGGACAGTGACCTACAATGAGCAGTTCTTC. It specifies CASSPGTVTYNEQFF.

The rearrangement links TRBV11-2 to TRBJ2-3; D is undetermined. The CDR3 has 15 amino acids. Germline V lookup: CDR1 SGHAT, CDR2 FQNNGV. V lost 2 bases and J lost 6, with 15 bases in between. CDR3 sequence reads: CASSLSRSREDTQYF. CDR3 DNA: TGTGCCAGCAGCTTAAGTCGGTCCCGAGAGGATACGCAGTATTTT. The entire variable domain, with the rest obtained from reference TRBV11-2 and TRBJ2-3, is as follows: EAGVAQSPRYKIIEKRQSVAFWCNPISGHATLYWYQQILGQGPKLLIQFQNNGVVDDSQLPKDRFSAERLKGVDSTLKIQPAKLEDSAVYLCASSLSRSREDTQYFGPGTRLTVL.

The genes are TRBV6-6 and TRBJ1-4; maybe TRBD1 (6 bases). The V gene's germline CDR1 is MNHNY and CDR2 SVGAGI (reference sequence). The CDR3 length is 16 residues. V dropped 4 bases and J dropped 7 bases, with 19 bases sitting between them. This CDR3 reads CASSSYQGSVAEKLFF. The CDR3 DNA is TGTGCCAGCAGTTCCTACCAGGGGTCGGTTGCTGAAAAACTGTTTTTT.

This clone was found once. This chain uses TRBV9 with TRBJ2-1, with 15 positions matching TRBD2. V trimming: 3 bases; J trimming: 2 bases; junction bases outside the gene matches: 0. Germline CDR1 and CDR2: SGDLS and YYNGEE. The CDR3 is made up of 16 amino acids. The CDR3 nucleotides are TGTGCCAGCAGCGGGACTAGCGGGAGGGCCTACAATGAGCAGTTCTTC. Its translation: CASSGTSGRAYNEQFF.

The V and J genes are TRBV9 and TRBJ2-1; the D gene is possibly TRBD1 (6 bases). Germline CDR1 is SGDLS and CDR2 is YYNGEE. V was cut by 6 bases and J by 9 bases, with 13 bases left in between. The CDR3 runs 12 residues. The CDR3 DNA is TGTGCCAGCAACGCCCTAGGGGGTGAGCAGTTCTTC. It translates to CASNALGGEQFF. The full variable domain, rest sourced from reference TRBV9 and TRBJ2-1, is DSGVTQTPKHLITATGQRVTLRCSPRSGDLSVYWYQQSLDQGLQFLIQYYNGEERAKGNILERFSAQQFPDLHSELNLSSLELGDSALYFCASNALGGEQFFGPGTRLTVL.

The chain recombines TRBV7-9 with TRBJ2-1; D is undetermined. Germline CDR1 reads SEHNR; CDR2 reads FQNEAQ (reference sequence). With 0 bases removed from V and 8 bases from J, the gap between germline ends came to 11 bases. CDR3 length: 14 residues. The CDR3 DNA sequence: TGTGCCAGCAGCTTAGCCGTAGTGAAAGATGAGCAGTTCTTC. This codes for CASSLAVVKDEQFF.

This chain joins TRBV9 and TRBJ2-5; 9 bases are a match to TRBD1. The CDR3 extends over 17 amino acids. Trimming at V came to 0 bases and at J to 1 base, leaving 7 bases not matched to a gene. Germline assignment: CDR1 SGDLS and CDR2 YYNGEE. CDR3 DNA: TGTGCCAGCAGCGTAGAGGGACAGGGTTCAGTCCAAGAGACCCAGTACTTC. It encodes CASSVEGQGSVQETQYF.

This chain connects TRBV4-3 to TRBJ2-5, with D uncertain. This CDR3 comprises 13 residues. CDR1 LGHNA and CDR2 YSLEER come from the germline V gene. V shed 0 bases and J shed 3 bases, with 5 bases lying between them. The CDR3 spells CASSQDAEETQYF. The CDR3 nucleotides read TGCGCCAGCAGCCAAGATGCAGAAGAGACCCAGTACTTC.

The chain recombines TRBV7-2 with TRBJ2-2, with D hard to call. Trimming cost V 5 bases and J 3 bases, with 19 bases left between them. There are 17 residues in the CDR3. Germline CDR1 is SGHTA and CDR2 is FQGNSA. For the CDR3, the DNA is TGTGCCAGCAGCCCCTACCTAGTTGGGTTCGACACCGGGGAGCTGTTTTTT. This codes for CASSPYLVGFDTGELFF.

V is TRBV28 and J is TRBJ1-1, with TRBD1 matching over 7 bases. Germline trimming cut 5 bases from V and 3 bases from J; bases unmatched to any gene: 15. CDR1 and CDR2 (germline): MDHEN, SYDVKM. This CDR3 region has 17 residues. Here the CDR3 reads CASSPRLAGGSYTEAFF. The CDR3 bases are TGTGCCAGCAGTCCCCGATTGGCAGGGGGATCTTACACTGAAGCTTTCTTT.

The chain recombines TRBV6-5 with TRBJ2-2, with 9 nucleotides matching TRBD1. V gave up 6 bases and J gave up 4 bases; unmatched junction bases: 6. This CDR3 contains 15 residues. Germline V gene lookup returns CDR1 MNHEY and CDR2 SVGAGI. Here the CDR3 reads CASSRGTGSTGELFF. CDR3 nucleotides: TGTGCCAGCAGCCGAGGGACAGGGAGCACCGGGGAGCTGTTTTTT.

The CDR3 reads CASSLPGIQETQYF. The CDR3 nucleotides are TGTGCCAGCAGCTTACCAGGGATCCAAGAGACCCAGTACTTC. The rearrangement joins TRBV7-9 to TRBJ2-5; possible D gene TRBD1, 5 bases. Trimming pared 2 bases from V and 1 base from J, leaving 8 bases between. The germline V gene encodes CDR1 SEHNR and CDR2 FQNEAQ (reference sequence). The CDR3 length is 14 residues.

CDR3 amino acids: CASVEIAGTNTGELFF. The CDR3, as DNA: TGTGCCAGCGTAGAGATAGCGGGCACGAACACCGGGGAGCTGTTTTTT. The chain couples TRBV11-2 to TRBJ2-2; 7 bases are shared with TRBD2. With V trimmed by 8 bases and J by 0 bases, 9 bases remained unmatched. The CDR3 has 16 residues. Looked up from germline, CDR1 is SGHAT and CDR2 is FQNNGV.

The chain has TRBV29-1 and TRBJ2-7; D gene uncertain. Germline loops: CDR1 SQVTM, CDR2 ANQGSEA. The CDR3 totals 13 residues. Trimming removed 4 bases at V and 1 base at J, with 11 bases between. The CDR3 nucleotides read TGCAGCGTTGTTAGAGTTGGTTCCTACGAGCAGTACTTC. Translated, it gives CSVVRVGSYEQYF.

The chain carries TRBV7-9 and TRBJ2-7; D possibly corresponds to TRBD1 (6 bases). The CDR3 contains 15 residues. V lost 5 bases and J lost 0, with 14 bases in between. The germline gives CDR1 SEHNR, CDR2 FQNEAQ (reference sequence). The CDR3 sequence: CASSRGQPSSYEQYF. In DNA form, the CDR3 reads TGTGCCAGCAGCCGTGGACAGCCGAGCTCCTACGAGCAGTACTTC.

The CDR3 DNA reads as TGTGCCAGCACCGTCGGTGTGGGCGGGAACCAAGAGACCCAGTACTTC. Translation gives CASTVGVGGNQETQYF. The chain couples TRBV9 to TRBJ2-5; TRBD2 is a possible D gene (6 bases). The CDR3 length is 16 residues. CDR1 is SGDLS, CDR2 YYNGEE, per germline. The germline V and J ends were trimmed by 6 bases and 0 bases, with 18 bases remaining between them.

The V call is TRBV29-1, the J call TRBJ1-1; the D gene is possibly TRBD1 (6 bases). This CDR3 is 12 amino acids long. With 7 bases removed from V and 5 bases from J, the gap between germline ends came to 14 bases. Per the germline V gene, CDR1 is SQVTM and CDR2 is ANQGSEA. In DNA, the CDR3 is TGCAGCGGCGGACAGTGGGAGACTGAAGCTTTCTTT. Encoded protein: CSGGQWETEAFF.

The genes are TRBV27 and TRBJ1-2; D might be TRBD1 (6 bases). Germline V gene sequence: CDR1 MNHEY, CDR2 SMNVEV (reference sequence). The ends were cut back, 6 bases at V and 3 bases at J, with 11 bases in the middle. The CDR3 is made up of 13 amino acids. The CDR3 reads CASSTQGHYGYTF. The CDR3 nucleotides are TGTGCCAGCAGCACACAGGGTCACTATGGCTACACCTTC.

There are a few counts of this clone. In DNA, the CDR3 is TGTGCCAGCAGCTTGGATGAGTTAGCGGAGACCTACGAGCAGTACTTC. Amino acid sequence: CASSLDELAETYEQYF. The chain combines TRBV5-6 with TRBJ2-7, with TRBD2 as a possible D gene (6 bases). This CDR3 has 16 amino acids. Trimming shortened V by 0 bases and J by 2 bases, and 15 bases separated the two germline ends. CDR1 and CDR2 (germline): SGHDT, YYEEEE. The variable domain in full, with the rest retrieved from reference TRBV5-6 and TRBJ2-7, is DAGVTQSPTHLIKTRGQQVTLRCSPKSGHDTVSWYQQALGQGPQFIFQYYEEEERQRGNFPDRFSGHQFPNYSSELNVNALLLGDSALYLCASSLDELAETYEQYFGPGTRLTVT.

The J gene is TRBJ2-7, the V gene TRBV30; TRBD2 matches at 8 bases. The CDR3 spans 14 residues. Trimming at V came to 0 bases and at J to 4 bases, leaving 5 bases not matched to a gene. The germline CDR1 and CDR2 sequences are GTSNPN and SVGIG (reference sequence). The CDR3 DNA reads as TGTGCCTGGAGTGTCGGGGGGGGGATTTACGAGCAGTACTTC. Its protein product is CAWSVGGGIYEQYF.

The V call is TRBV5-1, the J call TRBJ2-2, with 7 bases aligning to TRBD1. Germline V gives CDR1 SGHRS, CDR2 YFSETQ. The CDR3 loop spans 16 amino acids. Trimming removed 0 bases from V and 5 bases from J; junction bases left unmatched: 7. The CDR3 loop is CASSLAVGGETGELFF. CDR3 DNA: TGCGCCAGCAGCTTGGCTGTAGGGGGCGAGACCGGGGAGCTGTTTTTT.

The chain recombines TRBV29-1 with TRBJ2-3; 10 nucleotides align to TRBD2. The V segment lost 1 base and the J segment 1 base; nucleotides outside the gene matches: 2. The CDR3 has 15 amino acids. Germline loops: CDR1 SQVTM, CDR2 ANQGSEA. For the CDR3, the DNA is TGCAGCGTTGAAGGGCTAGCGGGGGGCACAGATACGCAGTATTTT. Translating it yields CSVEGLAGGTDTQYF.

V is TRBV9 and J is TRBJ1-2; perhaps TRBD1 as D (5 bases). The germline V and J ends were trimmed by 4 bases and 4 bases, with 17 bases remaining between them. This CDR3 region has 15 residues. Per the germline V gene, CDR1 is SGDLS and CDR2 is YYNGEE. In DNA form, the CDR3 reads TGTGCCAGCAGCCCGGAGGGGACGGGCAGCTATGGCTACACCTTC. This codes for CASSPEGTGSYGYTF.

The rearrangement links TRBV5-3 to TRBJ2-4; 8 bases are shared with TRBD1. TRBV5-3 counts as an open reading frame of uncertain function. The CDR3 sequence is 14 residues long. With V trimmed by 0 bases and J by 6 bases, 2 bases remained unmatched. DNA for the CDR3: TGTGCCAGAAGCTTGGGACAGGGGATAAACATTCAGTACTTC. Amino acids: CARSLGQGINIQYF.

The chain carries TRBV11-2 and TRBJ1-4, with TRBD1 matching 7 bases. With 0 bases clipped from V and 5 bases from J, the junction kept 9 bases outside the gene matches. The CDR3 is 17 amino acids. Looked up from germline, CDR1 is SGHAT and CDR2 is FQNNGV. Here the CDR3 DNA reads TGTGCCAGCAGCTTAGAATTCGTCAGGGACAGCAATGAAAAACTGTTTTTT. This codes for CASSLEFVRDSNEKLFF.

The V gene is TRBV27, the J gene TRBJ2-5; TRBD2 agrees at 9 bases. CDR1 and CDR2 (germline): MNHEY, SMNVEV (reference sequence). Trimming removed 7 bases from V and 2 bases from J; junction bases left unmatched: 5. The CDR3 contains 14 residues. The CDR3 reads CASMVSGGQETQYF. In DNA, the CDR3 is TGTGCCAGCATGGTTAGCGGGGGTCAAGAGACCCAGTACTTC.